Listed below are T cell receptor beta chains from one sample, sequenced in a study of shared clonotypes between healthy human individuals. Assay: immunoSEQ multiplex PCR; the TCRdb copy retains only in-frame clones and omits some. The table includes 550,000 to 750,000 clones, nearly 97% detected once. Sequences were obtained from naive CD8+ T cells sorted from blood. Source of these receptors: a woman in her twenties or thirties in good health. CDR3s include the opening cysteine and the closing phenylalanine or tryptophan. A D gene is named only where the DNA matches it firmly. Expanded clones are given a class, and other clones once, few, many or no size at all.

TGTGCCAGCAGTTTATCGAGGGCTGGGGCCAACGTCCTGACTTTC	CASSLSRAGANVLTF	.	.	TRBV27	TRBJ2-6	15
TGTGCCAGCAGCCAAGATGAGGGCATTTACACTGAAGCTTTCTTT	CASSQDEGIYTEAFF	.	.	TRBV4-2	TRBJ1-1	15
TGTGCCAGCAGCAACAAACTCTCTTTCGAGCAGTACTTC	CASSNKLSFEQYF	.	.	TRBV5-6	TRBJ2-7	13
TGTGCCAGCAGCAATCCTTCGGCGGGTGGTGAGCAGTTCTTC	CASSNPSAGGEQFF	.	.	TRBV5-6	TRBJ2-1	14
TGTGCCAGCAGGGATAGGCCCTTACCAACGGACAGGGCCTTTACTGGGGCCAACGTCCTGACTTTC	CASRDRPLPTDRAFTGANVLTF	TRBD1	.	TRBV9	TRBJ2-6	22
TGTGCCAGCAGCCCACGACAGGGGGTACACTACGAGCAGTACTTC	CASSPRQGVHYEQYF	TRBD1	.	TRBV28	TRBJ2-7	15
TGCGCCAGCAGTTTGGACAGGTTCTATGGCTACACCTTC	CASSLDRFYGYTF	TRBD1	.	TRBV5-1	TRBJ1-2	13
TGTGCCAGCGGGGCCCTCACCCCCTACGAGCAGTACTTC	CASGALTPYEQYF	.	few	TRBV6-1	TRBJ2-7	13
TGTGCCAGCAGTTACGGACAGGGCAATCAGCCCCAGCATTTT	CASSYGQGNQPQHF	TRBD1	.	TRBV6-5	TRBJ1-5	14
TGTGCCAGCAGTTTTGTTATCGGAGGGTTCAATGAGCAGTTCTTC	CASSFVIGGFNEQFF	.	.	TRBV28	TRBJ2-1	15
TGCGCCAGCAGCCAAGGTGTTCAAGAGACCCAGTACTTC	CASSQGVQETQYF	.	.	TRBV4-1	TRBJ2-5	13
TGCAGCGTGGAAGGGGGCCACGAGTTCCCCTACAATGAGCAGTTCTTC	CSVEGGHEFPYNEQFF	TRBD1	.	TRBV29-1	TRBJ2-1	16
TGTGCCAGCAGCTTGACGGAGATAGGGGACTCTGGGGCCAACGTCCTGACTTTC	CASSLTEIGDSGANVLTF	.	.	TRBV7-8	TRBJ2-6	18
TGTGCCAGCAGTTTAAGGCAGATTGCCCAAGAGACCCAGTACTTC	CASSLRQIAQETQYF	.	.	TRBV27	TRBJ2-5	15
TGTGCCAGCAGCCCGGGACTAGCGGGAGGTAGCTCCTACGAGCAGTACTTC	CASSPGLAGGSSYEQYF	TRBD2	.	TRBV5-6	TRBJ2-7	17